This T cell receptor beta chain was identified in a study of blood T cell repertoires in COVID-19. Overall study: From the United States, Italy and Spain came samples of acute and convalescent COVID-19.

This CDR3 spans 17 amino acids. In germline, CDR1 is LGHNA, CDR2 YNFKEQ. V lost 0 bases and J 0 bases, leaving 12 bases between the germline ends. This clone was recorded at least ten times. Clones were sequenced by immunoSEQ multiplex PCR, and TCRdb holds only the in-frame ones, with some missing. This table holds fewer than 350,000 clones, roughly 86% found once. The sequencing sample was made of peripheral blood. The receptor was derived from a woman aged 45-65 years who had recovered from COVID-19. The chain is built from TRBV4-2 and TRBJ1-3; TRBD1 is a possible D gene (5 bases). CDR3 coding DNA: TGTGCCAGCAGCCAAGAGTTGTGGGGCCTCTCTGGAAACACCATATATTTT. This sequence encodes CASSQELWGLSGNTIYF.